The 30 T cell receptor beta chains presented below share a single source sample, sequenced in a study of technical replicates of blood from a few donors. The method was immunoSEQ multiplex PCR; TCRdb's version includes in-frame clones alone and lacks a portion of them. The sample gives about 97,000 clones, roughly 95% of which show up once; 0.3% to 0.35% is in the top ten. The sequencing input was T cells isolated from PBMCs. The receptors derive from a human donor in good health.

This chain joins TRBV7-9 and TRBJ2-1; 13 bases are shared with TRBD2. The length of the CDR3 is 15 residues. The junction had 11 bases not matched to a gene; V was cut back by 11 bases and J by 7 bases. The germline CDR1 and CDR2 sequences are SEHNR and FQNEAQ (reference sequence). DNA for the CDR3: TGTGCCGTTGGGACTAGCGGGATTACTACGAATGAGCAGTTCTTC. It codes for CAVGTSGITTNEQFF. Full variable domain (remainder filled in from reference TRBV7-9 and TRBJ2-1): DTGVSQNPRHKITKRGQNVTFRCDPISEHNRLYWYRQTLGQGPEFLTYFQNEAQLEKSRLLSDRFSAERPKGSFSTLEIQRTEQGDSAMYLCAVGTSGITTNEQFFGPGTRLTVL.

V usage is TRBV7-2 and J usage is TRBJ2-1; TRBD2 aligns across 9 bases. Germline loops: CDR1 SGHTA, CDR2 FQGNSA. Germline trimming cut 1 base from V and 3 bases from J; bases unmatched to any gene: 10. This CDR3 contains 18 residues. The CDR3 bases are TGTGCCAGCAGCTTAGTTCGAACGTGGCGGGAGGGCTACAATGAGCAGTTCTTC. Translated: CASSLVRTWREGYNEQFF.

The rearrangement links TRBV30 to TRBJ2-5, with D unclear. From germline, CDR1 is GTSNPN and CDR2 SVGIG (reference sequence). The V end was cut by 3 bases, the J end by 5 bases, with 13 bases between. The CDR3 spans 13 residues. The CDR3 here is CAWSGRRWETQYF. CDR3 bases: TGTGCCTGGAGCGGAAGGAGATGGGAGACCCAGTACTTC.

The chain combines TRBV27 with TRBJ2-2; 7 bases fit TRBD2. After removal of 6 bases from V and 0 bases from J, the junction contained 4 bases not matched to a gene. CDR3 length equals 15 residues. The germline CDR1 and CDR2 sequences are MNHEY and SMNVEV (reference sequence). For the CDR3, the DNA is TGTGCCAGCAGAGTTAGCGGGTCGAACACCGGGGAGCTGTTTTTT. Translation: CASRVSGSNTGELFF.

The V call is TRBV18, the J call TRBJ2-7; 7 nucleotides agree with TRBD1. The CDR3 is 15 residues long. Losses at the gene ends were 3 bases for V and 6 bases for J; bases not matched to a gene: 11. Germline CDR1 reads KGHSH; CDR2 reads LQKENI. The CDR3 protein is CASSPVAGGDSEQYF. In DNA, the CDR3 is TGTGCCAGCTCACCGGTCGCAGGGGGTGACTCCGAGCAGTACTTC. Full variable domain (outside the CDR3, taken from reference TRBV18 and TRBJ2-7): NAGVMQNPRHLVRRRGQEARLRCSPMKGHSHVYWYRQLPEEGLKFMVYLQKENIIDESGMPKERFSAEFPKEGPSILRIQQVVRGDSAAYFCASSPVAGGDSEQYFGPGTRLTVT.

This clone was observed once. The rearrangement joins TRBV29-1 to TRBJ2-7, with 8 bases aligning to TRBD1. The length of the CDR3 is 15 residues. The germline CDR1 and CDR2 sequences are SQVTM and ANQGSEA. The ends lost 0 bases at V and 4 bases at J; junction bases unmatched: 8. The DNA of the CDR3 is TGCAGCGTTGAAGAGGAGGGGACAGGAGTGTACGAGCAGTACTTC. Its translation is CSVEEEGTGVYEQYF.

The V and J genes are TRBV7-9 and TRBJ2-5, with a tentative D call TRBD2 (6 bases). This CDR3 is 15 amino acids long. CDR1 is SEHNR and CDR2 is FQNEAQ in the germline V gene (reference sequence). The V gene lost 2 bases and the J gene lost 3 bases, with 13 bases spanning the gap. In DNA, the CDR3 is TGTGCCAGCAGCTTAAGGTCGGGAGCAGAAGAGACCCAGTACTTC. It yields the protein CASSLRSGAEETQYF.

The gene calls are TRBV27 and TRBJ2-1; 9 bases are shared with TRBD1. Germline V CDR1 and CDR2: MNHEY, SMNVEV (reference sequence). V shed 8 bases, J shed 9 bases, and the junction held 11 bases outside the gene matches. CDR3 size: 14 residues. The DNA for the CDR3 is TGTGCCAGCTGCCGGGACAGGGATTTAGGTGAGCAGTTCTTC. This encodes CASCRDRDLGEQFF.

For this clone: This same CDR3 is encoded by further DNA sequences in the sample. The J gene is TRBJ2-2, the V gene TRBV5-1; D is unclear. V dropped 0 bases and J dropped 0 bases, with 6 bases sitting between them. The CDR3 loop spans 15 amino acids. CDR1 is SGHRS, CDR2 YFSETQ, per germline. The CDR3 is CASSLVQTNTGELFF. The CDR3 DNA reads as TGCGCCAGCAGCTTGGTACAAACGAACACCGGGGAGCTGTTTTTT.

This clone was observed a single time. The chain combines TRBV27 with TRBJ2-1; TRBD2 matches at 13 bases. CDR3 length: 16 amino acids. Germline V lookup: CDR1 MNHEY, CDR2 SMNVEV (reference sequence). Trimming cost V 8 bases and J 3 bases; bases outside gene matches: 7. The CDR3 loop reads CASLAWTSGSYNEQFF. The CDR3, as DNA: TGTGCCAGCTTAGCTTGGACTAGCGGGAGCTACAATGAGCAGTTCTTC.

Here the CDR3 DNA reads TGTGCCAGCAGTGACTATTCTGGAAACACCATATATTTT. It specifies CASSDYSGNTIYF. V gene TRBV6-1 combines with J gene TRBJ1-3; D gene uncertain. Germline assignment: CDR1 MNHNS and CDR2 SASEGT. The CDR3 totals 13 residues. The V gene lost 3 bases and the J gene lost 1 base, with 4 bases spanning the gap.

The chain is built from TRBV19 and TRBJ1-4; D perhaps matches TRBD1 (6 bases). The V gene's germline CDR1 is LNHDA and CDR2 SQIVND (reference sequence). Trimming took off 2 bases at V and 8 bases at J, with 18 bases between the two ends. The CDR3 extends over 16 amino acids. The CDR3 loop is CASSIKAGERGEKLFF. The CDR3 bases are TGTGCCAGTAGTATAAAGGCAGGGGAGAGGGGCGAAAAACTGTTTTTT.

The chain joins TRBV29-1 to TRBJ1-4; weak D call: TRBD1 (6 bases). Trimming took off 6 bases at V and 8 bases at J, with 10 bases between the two ends. The CDR3 totals 11 residues. The germline V gene encodes CDR1 SQVTM and CDR2 ANQGSEA. The CDR3 DNA is TGCAGCGTCGTCAGGGGAGAAAAACTGTTTTTT. It codes for CSVVRGEKLFF.

This chain uses TRBV7-2 with TRBJ2-7; D possibly corresponds to TRBD2 (5 bases). The germline V and J ends were trimmed by 1 base and 7 bases, with 8 bases remaining between them. The CDR3 runs to 12 residues. The germline V gene encodes CDR1 SGHTA and CDR2 FQGNSA. The CDR3 region is CASSLGTGEQYF. The CDR3 nucleotides are TGTGCCAGCAGCTTAGGGACTGGTGAGCAGTACTTC. The entire variable domain, with the rest obtained from reference TRBV7-2 and TRBJ2-7, is as follows: GAGVSQSPSNKVTEKGKDVELRCDPISGHTALYWYRQSLGQGLEFLIYFQGNSAPDKSGLPSDRFSAERTGGSVSTLTIQRTQQEDSAVYLCASSLGTGEQYFGPGTRLTVT.

This sequence joins TRBV5-1 and TRBJ1-5; TRBD1 is a possible D gene (5 bases). The CDR3 consists of 14 residues. V dropped 4 bases and J dropped 5 bases, with 13 bases sitting between them. Germline V gives CDR1 SGHRS, CDR2 YFSETQ. The CDR3 protein is CASSVSAGHQPQHF. CDR3 nucleotide sequence: TGCGCCAGCAGCGTCTCCGCAGGGCATCAGCCCCAGCATTTT.

The V gene is TRBV29-1, the J gene TRBJ2-7, with unresolved D. The germline V gene has CDR1 SQVTM and CDR2 ANQGSEA. Trimming removed 4 bases at V and 2 bases at J, with 12 bases between. CDR3 length equals 13 residues. CDR3 loop: CSVALAATYEQYF. CDR3 nucleotide sequence: TGCAGCGTTGCTTTAGCAGCAACCTACGAGCAGTACTTC.

V and J are TRBV11-2 and TRBJ2-7; D is undetermined. Germline assignment: CDR1 SGHAT and CDR2 FQNNGV. V was clipped by 1 base and J by 6 bases, with 16 bases between them. The CDR3 is 15 residues long. CDR3: CASSLAGGVGFEQYF. The CDR3 nucleotides read TGTGCCAGCAGCTTAGCTGGTGGAGTAGGCTTCGAGCAGTACTTC.

The chain links TRBV28 to TRBJ2-7, with 9 bases that match TRBD2. Germline values: CDR1 MDHEN, CDR2 SYDVKM. J was trimmed by 2 bases and V by 5 bases; bases with no gene match: 10. This CDR3 comprises 16 residues. The CDR3 nucleotides read TGTGCCAGCAGTCCTCGACTAGCGGTGTCTCCCTACGAGCAGTACTTC. It translates to CASSPRLAVSPYEQYF.

The chain is built from TRBV11-2 and TRBJ2-7, with D tentatively TRBD2 (6 bases). The CDR3 is made up of 14 amino acids. Trimming shortened V by 7 bases and J by 1 base, and 14 bases separated the two germline ends. CDR1 is SGHAT and CDR2 is FQNNGV in the germline V gene. The CDR3 DNA sequence: TGTGCCAGCACCCCCTTTGGACTATCCTACGAGCAGTACTTC. This encodes CASTPFGLSYEQYF. The full variable domain, completed using reference TRBV11-2 and TRBJ2-7, is EAGVAQSPRYKIIEKRQSVAFWCNPISGHATLYWYQQILGQGPKLLIQFQNNGVVDDSQLPKDRFSAERLKGVDSTLKIQPAKLEDSAVYLCASTPFGLSYEQYFGPGTRLTVT.

The V and J genes are TRBV7-2 and TRBJ2-5; weak D call: TRBD2 (5 bases). The CDR3 sequence is 11 residues long. The ends were cut back, 3 bases at V and 9 bases at J, with 8 bases in the middle. The V gene's germline CDR1 is SGHTA and CDR2 FQGNSA. The CDR3 DNA sequence: TGTGCCAGCAGCTTGGGAGTGGCCCAGTACTTC. The encoded protein is CASSLGVAQYF.

This clone showed up just once. J is TRBJ2-7 and V is TRBV4-3; 9 bases are a match to TRBD1. V was pared by 3 bases and J by 7 bases, with 13 bases of the junction left unmatched. Germline lookup yields CDR1 LGHNA and CDR2 YSLEER. This CDR3 region has 16 residues. The CDR3 DNA reads as TGCGCCAGCAGCCAGGACTACAGGGGGCCGTCCAGGGAGCAGTACTTC. It translates to CASSQDYRGPSREQYF.

V is TRBV11-2 and J is TRBJ2-3; 8 bases align to TRBD2. CDR3 size: 16 residues. V dropped 3 bases and J dropped 5; count of bases not matched to a gene: 10. Germline V lookup: CDR1 SGHAT, CDR2 FQNNGV. CDR3 nucleotides: TGTGCCAGCAGCTTCCGGCTAGCGGGCCGCGGAGATACGCAGTATTTT. Its protein is CASSFRLAGRGDTQYF.

This sequence joins TRBV27 and TRBJ1-2, with D perhaps matching TRBD1 (5 bases). CDR1 and CDR2 from the germline V gene are MNHEY and SMNVEV (reference sequence). Trimming pared 2 bases from V and 0 bases from J, leaving 13 bases between. This CDR3 contains 16 residues. The CDR3 loop reads CASSLRAGIANYGYTF. The CDR3 DNA follows: TGTGCCAGCAGTTTAAGGGCAGGGATAGCTAACTATGGCTACACCTTC.

This chain uses TRBV28 with TRBJ1-4, with D hard to call. V gave up 7 bases and J gave up 8 bases, with 8 bases separating them. The CDR3 loop spans 11 amino acids. Germline CDR1 and CDR2: MDHEN and SYDVKM. The CDR3 here is CASTSQEKLFF. Here the CDR3 DNA reads TGTGCCAGCACCTCTCAGGAAAAACTGTTTTTT.

The chain is built from TRBV7-2 and TRBJ2-7, with 12 bases identical to TRBD2. This CDR3 has 17 residues. V dropped 6 bases and J dropped 1; count of bases not matched to a gene: 10. The germline CDR1 and CDR2 sequences are SGHTA and FQGNSA. This chain's CDR3 is CASRSTSGSLYSYEQYF. CDR3 bases: TGTGCCAGCAGGTCGACTAGCGGGAGTCTTTATTCCTACGAGCAGTACTTC.

The chain has TRBV7-9 and TRBJ2-7; D may be TRBD1 (5 bases). The CDR3 covers 15 residues. Germline CDR1 reads SEHNR; CDR2 reads FQNEAQ (reference sequence). Trimming removed 1 base from V and 1 base from J, with 11 bases in between. As DNA, the CDR3 is TGTGCCAGCAGCTTAGAGTCAGGGTCTTCCTACGAGCAGTACTTC. Protein: CASSLESGSSYEQYF. Looking up the rest from reference TRBV7-9 and TRBJ2-7 gives the full variable domain: DTGVSQNPRHKITKRGQNVTFRCDPISEHNRLYWYRQTLGQGPEFLTYFQNEAQLEKSRLLSDRFSAERPKGSFSTLEIQRTEQGDSAMYLCASSLESGSSYEQYFGPGTRLTVT.

This clone has only one observation. The chain is built from TRBV7-9 and TRBJ2-1; 11 nucleotides line up with TRBD2. J was trimmed by 6 bases and V by 2 bases; bases with no gene match: 3. The CDR3 has 15 amino acids. Germline CDR1 reads SEHNR; CDR2 reads FQNEAQ (reference sequence). CDR3 coding DNA: TGTGCCAGCAGCTTAAAACTAGCGGGAGTCAATGAGCAGTTCTTC. Protein: CASSLKLAGVNEQFF.

The chain joins TRBV25-1 to TRBJ1-1; D not certain. The V end was cut by 4 bases, the J end by 0 bases, with 6 bases between. This CDR3 has 13 residues. Germline V gene lookup returns CDR1 MGHDK and CDR2 SYGVNS. In DNA, the CDR3 is TGTGCCAGCAGTGGTGGCCTGAACACTGAAGCTTTCTTT. Translating it yields CASSGGLNTEAFF.

The J gene is TRBJ2-1, the V gene TRBV7-8, with 9 bases fitting TRBD1. The germline V gene has CDR1 SGHVS and CDR2 FQNEAQ. Losses at the gene ends were 4 bases for V and 7 bases for J; bases not matched to a gene: 8. This CDR3 spans 15 amino acids. The CDR3 spells CASSSGTGRRNEQFF. CDR3 coding DNA: TGTGCCAGCAGCTCAGGGACAGGGAGGAGGAATGAGCAGTTCTTC.

This clone appeared once. The chain combines TRBV2 with TRBJ2-7; maybe TRBD1 (6 bases). Per the germline V gene, CDR1 is SNHLY and CDR2 is FYNNEI. Between the trimmed V and J ends, which lost 1 base and 3 bases, there was a span of 13 bases. The CDR3 has 15 amino acids. The CDR3 protein is CASSEGLTRGYEQYF. CDR3 bases: TGTGCCAGCAGTGAAGGGCTCACCAGGGGCTACGAGCAGTACTTC.